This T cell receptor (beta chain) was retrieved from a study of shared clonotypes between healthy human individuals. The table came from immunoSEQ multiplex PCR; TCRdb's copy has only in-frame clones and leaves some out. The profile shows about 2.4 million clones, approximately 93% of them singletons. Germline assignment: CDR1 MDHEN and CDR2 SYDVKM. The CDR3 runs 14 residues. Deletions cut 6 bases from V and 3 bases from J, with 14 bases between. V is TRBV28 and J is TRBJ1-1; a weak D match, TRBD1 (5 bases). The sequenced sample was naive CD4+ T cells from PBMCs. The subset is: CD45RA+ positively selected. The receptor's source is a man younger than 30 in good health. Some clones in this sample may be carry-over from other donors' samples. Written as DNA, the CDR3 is TGTGCCAGCAGAGTCCTGCGACAGTACACTGAAGCTTTCTTT. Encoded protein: CASRVLRQYTEAFF.